The 28 T cell receptor beta chains below all came from one sample that was sequenced in a study of blood T cells in healthy people across ages. Combining a sample-barcoded 5' primer with a J-beta primer mix, a second PCR ran for about 7 to 11 cycles. TCRdb called the 5' RACE reads again in MiXCR, with one record for every CDR3 protein. The table lists roughly 1,000,000 distinct CDR3 sequences, under 30% of them singletons. Another study also made use of these data, one on T cells of mothers and their children.

Sequencing was carried out using blood. The receptors here all came from a girl aged 2 to 10 in good health.

This chain uses TRBV6-5 with TRBJ2-5, with D perhaps TRBD2 (5 bases). The CDR3 has 14 residues. CDR1 is MNHEY and CDR2 is SVGAGI in the germline V gene. Trimming cost V 7 bases and J 2 bases, with 14 bases left between them. CDR3 protein: CASKVSGIQETQYF. In nucleotides, the CDR3 is TGTGCCAGCAAGGTATCGGGGATTCAAGAGACCCAGTACTTC.

A few counts support this clonotype. V gene TRBV29-1 combines with J gene TRBJ2-7; 7 bases match TRBD2. With V trimmed by 7 bases and J by 7 bases, 10 bases remained unmatched. Germline values: CDR1 SQVTM, CDR2 ANQGSEA. The CDR3 contains 12 residues. Here the CDR3 reads CSGGEGTREQYF. The CDR3 nucleotides are TGCAGCGGAGGGGAGGGCACGAGGGAGCAGTACTTC.

This clonotype was counted only a few times. The rearrangement uses TRBV20-1 and TRBJ2-7; 8 bases are a match to TRBD2. Germline trimming cut 3 bases from V and 2 bases from J; bases unmatched to any gene: 9. This CDR3 comprises 15 residues. The germline gives CDR1 DFQATT, CDR2 SNEGSKA (reference sequence). This CDR3 reads CSARYTSGQAYEQYF. As DNA, the CDR3 is TGCAGTGCTAGGTATACTAGCGGACAAGCCTACGAGCAGTACTTC.

V gene TRBV12-3 or TRBV12-4 combines with J gene TRBJ2-5; tentative D call: TRBD1 (6 bases). Judging by the DNA end, TRBJ2-1 fits better; the J call may be wrong. The CDR3 is 14 residues long. CDR3 bases: TGTGCCAGCAGTTCCGCAGGGGCGCGGAATGAGCAGTTCTTC. It codes for CASSSAGARNEQFF.

The chain joins TRBV7-9 to TRBJ1-1; 8 bases fit TRBD1. In germline, CDR1 is SEHNR, CDR2 FQNEAQ (reference sequence). V was clipped by 6 bases and J by 3 bases; unmatched bases: 12. The CDR3 spans 16 residues. The CDR3 is CASRPRQGISDTEAFF. CDR3 sequence (DNA): TGTGCCAGCAGACCTCGACAGGGGATATCCGACACTGAAGCTTTCTTT.

The table lists this clonotype with a few counts. The chain uses TRBV7-2 and TRBJ1-4; the match to TRBD1 covers 7 bases. V lost 3 bases, J lost 5 bases, and 3 bases stayed unmatched. Per germline, CDR1 SGHTA and CDR2 FQGNSA. The CDR3 sequence is 14 residues long. CDR3 sequence (DNA): TGTGCCAGCAGCTTCAGGGGGGGAAATGAAAAACTGTTTTTT. It is translated as CASSFRGGNEKLFF.

The table lists this clonotype with a few counts. The rearrangement joins TRBV20-1 to TRBJ2-1; D possibly corresponds to TRBD2 (6 bases). Germline CDR1 and CDR2: DFQATT and SNEGSKA (reference sequence). CDR3 length equals 13 residues. Trimming took off 6 bases at V and 10 bases at J, with 19 bases between the two ends. The CDR3: CSAGGMAQYEQFF. DNA for the CDR3: TGCAGTGCGGGGGGAATGGCACAATACGAGCAGTTCTTC.

This clonotype has more than one count but fewer than ten. J is TRBJ1-2 and V is TRBV2, with TRBD1 as a possible D gene (5 bases). Trimming stripped 4 bases from V and 6 bases from J, with 15 bases between. Germline CDR1 and CDR2: SNHLY and FYNNEI. The CDR3 length is 14 residues. As DNA, the CDR3 is TGTGCCAGCAGTGGGGCCCTCCCAGGGAATGGCTACACCTTC. Amino acids: CASSGALPGNGYTF.

The J gene is TRBJ2-1, the V gene TRBV10-3; a weak D match, TRBD1 (6 bases). The CDR3 runs to 14 residues. The germline V gene has CDR1 ENHRY and CDR2 SYGVKD. Trimming took off 6 bases at V and 3 bases at J, with 12 bases between the two ends. The CDR3 DNA reads as TGTGCCATCAGCTCGGACAGAAGCTACAATGAGCAGTTCTTC. It codes for CAISSDRSYNEQFF.

The CDR3 nucleotides are TGTGCCAGCAGCTTGAGCCCCGAAATAGAGACCCAGTACTTC. Its protein is CASSLSPEIETQYF. This chain links TRBV7-2 with TRBJ2-5; D gene unclear. There are 14 residues in the CDR3. Trimming took off 3 bases at V and 4 bases at J, with 12 bases between the two ends. Germline V lookup: CDR1 SGHTA, CDR2 FQGNSA.

The CDR3 DNA is TGTGCCAGCAGCTTGCCCCTAGCGGGAACCAACGTCCTGACTTTC. Protein sequence: CASSLPLAGTNVLTF. The rearrangement joins TRBV5-6 to TRBJ2-6, with TRBD2 matching 9 bases. V shed 1 base, J shed 8 bases, and the junction held 4 bases outside the gene matches. Germline V gene lookup returns CDR1 SGHDT and CDR2 YYEEEE. The CDR3 is made up of 15 amino acids.

This clonotype was counted between two and nine times. This chain links TRBV5-1 with TRBJ2-1; weak D call: TRBD2 (5 bases). Trimming took 4 bases from V and 5 from J, leaving 7 bases between them. Looked up from germline, CDR1 is SGHRS and CDR2 is YFSETQ. The CDR3 is made up of 12 amino acids. This CDR3 is CASSPGNNEQFF. The CDR3 region has the DNA TGCGCCAGCAGCCCCGGGAACAATGAGCAGTTCTTC.

The chain joins TRBV3-1 to TRBJ2-1; D perhaps matches TRBD2 (7 bases). CDR3 length: 16 residues. The V gene's germline CDR1 is LGHDT and CDR2 YNNKEL (reference sequence). The V and J ends lost 4 bases and 8 bases respectively, with 21 bases between them. The CDR3 coding sequence is TGTGCCAGCAGCCCCTCCGGGGGGCAGGTAGACGATGAGCAGTTCTTC. It specifies CASSPSGGQVDDEQFF.

This CDR3 reads CASRFGGTEAFF. The CDR3 DNA sequence: TGCGCCAGCAGATTTGGGGGAACTGAAGCTTTCTTT. The genes are TRBV5-1 and TRBJ1-1; D is possibly TRBD1 (5 bases). The CDR3 covers 12 residues. Between the trimmed V and J ends, which lost 5 bases and 5 bases, there was a span of 10 bases. Germline loops: CDR1 SGHRS, CDR2 YFSETQ.

This clonotype was counted a few times. This rearrangement joins TRBV29-1 to TRBJ2-1; D is possibly TRBD2 (6 bases). V lost 6 bases, J lost 9 bases, and 9 bases lay in between. Germline CDR1 reads SQVTM; CDR2 reads ANQGSEA. CDR3 length: 10 residues. The CDR3 region is CSVLGGEQFF. The CDR3 DNA follows: TGCAGCGTCCTCGGGGGTGAGCAGTTCTTC.

The V call is TRBV28, the J call TRBJ1-6; tentative D call: TRBD1 (5 bases). V lost 6 bases and J lost 3, with 18 bases in between. The CDR3 extends over 17 amino acids. Germline values: CDR1 MDHEN, CDR2 SYDVKM. CDR3 DNA: TGTGCCAGCAGACGCGGGACGCTCATTGTCTATAATTCACCCCTCCACTTT. Translating gives CASRRGTLIVYNSPLHF.

This clonotype was counted a few times. The chain links TRBV29-1 to TRBJ2-5; 12 bases are shared with TRBD1. Germline CDR1 is SQVTM and CDR2 is ANQGSEA. The junction had 7 bases not matched to a gene; V was cut back by 0 bases and J by 5 bases. The CDR3 totals 16 residues. CDR3 protein: CSVEDWGTGGGETQYF. CDR3 DNA: TGCAGCGTTGAAGATTGGGGGACAGGGGGCGGGGAGACCCAGTACTTC.

The chain carries TRBV7-8 and TRBJ1-1; a weak D match, TRBD1 (6 bases). The CDR3 extends over 15 amino acids. The germline gives CDR1 SGHVS, CDR2 FQNEAQ. Trimming removed 5 bases at V and 7 bases at J, with 20 bases between. CDR3 bases: TGTGCCAGCAGCCCTAACAGGGAATCGAGGGGTGAAGCTTTCTTT. Translating gives CASSPNRESRGEAFF.

This clonotype was found a few times. The J gene is TRBJ1-4, the V gene TRBV29-1, with D unclear. The CDR3 has 13 residues. The V gene lost 4 bases and the J gene lost 9 bases, with 15 bases spanning the gap. The germline V gene encodes CDR1 SQVTM and CDR2 ANQGSEA. The CDR3 DNA sequence: TGCAGCGTTGTGGAGGGAGAAGGGAAAAAACTGTTTTTT. It encodes CSVVEGEGKKLFF.

This clonotype was counted a few times. This chain joins TRBV9 and TRBJ2-1; D possibly matches TRBD1 or TRBD2 (6 bases each). Near its end, the DNA agrees better with TRBJ2-7, so the J call may be wrong. The CDR3 loop spans 16 amino acids. Germline assignment: CDR1 SGDLS and CDR2 YYNGEE. As DNA, the CDR3 is TGTGCCAGCAGTCTCCTGGGGGGCCAAACCCCTTACGAGCAGTACTTC. This codes for CASSLLGGQTPYEQYF.

This clonotype was counted only a few times. The chain joins TRBV5-1 to TRBJ2-3; D is uncertain. Germline V gene sequence: CDR1 SGHRS, CDR2 YFSETQ. Trimming stripped 0 bases from V and 5 bases from J, with 16 bases between. The CDR3 totals 16 residues. The CDR3 sequence: CASSLAQTSAGDTQYF. The CDR3 DNA sequence: TGCGCCAGCAGCTTGGCGCAGACCTCAGCAGGAGATACGCAGTATTTT.

CDR3 protein: CASSLLAVYQETQYF. The CDR3 DNA follows: TGTGCCAGCAGCTTACTAGCGGTGTACCAAGAGACCCAGTACTTC. The chain couples TRBV7-9 to TRBJ2-5, with 7 nucleotides matching TRBD2. Losses at the gene ends were 2 bases for V and 0 bases for J; bases not matched to a gene: 3. The CDR3 totals 15 residues. The V gene's germline CDR1 is SEHNR and CDR2 FQNEAQ (reference sequence).

The chain carries TRBV7-3 and TRBJ2-5; D ambiguous. The DNA end is a closer match to TRBJ2-1, so the J assignment may be wrong. There are 12 residues in the CDR3. Germline CDR1 reads SGHTA; CDR2 reads FQGTGA. CDR3 protein: CASSLKLNEQFF. CDR3 nucleotide sequence: TGTGCCAGCAGCCTGAAGCTAAATGAGCAGTTCTTC.

The V gene is TRBV27, the J gene TRBJ1-5; no definite D call. Germline V gene lookup returns CDR1 MNHEY and CDR2 SMNVEV (reference sequence). The CDR3 is made up of 14 amino acids. V was trimmed by 5 bases and J by 0 bases, leaving 8 bases between them. CDR3 nucleotide sequence: TGTGCCAGCAGTCCATTCGATAGCAATCAGCCCCAGCATTTT. Translation: CASSPFDSNQPQHF.

This clonotype has only a few counts. V is TRBV7-2 and J is TRBJ1-1, with D perhaps matching TRBD1 (5 bases). The CDR3 length is 16 residues. The V gene lost 5 bases and the J gene lost 5 bases, with 21 bases spanning the gap. Germline CDR1 is SGHTA and CDR2 is FQGNSA. CDR3 region: CASSPGWGTRGTEAFF. As DNA, the CDR3 is TGTGCCAGCAGCCCCGGATGGGGCACACGGGGGACTGAAGCTTTCTTT. Complete variable domain (other parts from reference TRBV7-2 and TRBJ1-1): GAGVSQSPSNKVTEKGKDVELRCDPISGHTALYWYRQSLGQGLEFLIYFQGNSAPDKSGLPSDRFSAERTGGSVSTLTIQRTQQEDSAVYLCASSPGWGTRGTEAFFGQGTRLTVV.

This clonotype was counted at least ten times. A read error may produce the germline difference seen at one junction end. The chain uses TRBV11-2 and TRBJ2-5; D assignment may be TRBD1 or TRBD2 (5 bases each). The CDR3 runs 12 residues. Germline loops: CDR1 SGHAT, CDR2 FQNNGV. Here the CDR3 reads CASSRDRGTGFF. In DNA, the CDR3 is TGTGCCAGCAGCCGGGACCGCGGAACTGGGTTCTTC.

This clonotype was seen repeatedly, ten times or more. The chain carries TRBV7-9 and TRBJ2-3; D not certain. This CDR3 contains 12 residues. V was trimmed by 6 bases and J by 5 bases, leaving 9 bases between them. Germline values: CDR1 SEHNR, CDR2 FQNEAQ (reference sequence). CDR3 DNA: TGTGCCAGCAGTCCTCTTGGAGATACGCAGTATTTT. Protein sequence: CASSPLGDTQYF. The full variable domain, rest sourced from reference TRBV7-9 and TRBJ2-3, is DTGVSQNPRHKITKRGQNVTFRCDPISEHNRLYWYRQTLGQGPEFLTYFQNEAQLEKSRLLSDRFSAERPKGSFSTLEIQRTEQGDSAMYLCASSPLGDTQYFGPGTRLTVL.

Turning to this clonotype: A much larger clone lies a single base off, so this may be a read error. The chain has TRBV29-1 and TRBJ2-7; a weak D match, TRBD1 (6 bases). This CDR3 contains 15 residues. Trimming removed 0 bases at V and 8 bases at J, with 20 bases between. CDR1 and CDR2 from the germline V gene are SQVTM and ANQGSEA. The DNA of the CDR3 is TGCAGCGTTGAAGATCCATCAGGGGTACGGGGCAAGCAGTACTTC. It yields the protein CSVEDPSGVRGKQYF.